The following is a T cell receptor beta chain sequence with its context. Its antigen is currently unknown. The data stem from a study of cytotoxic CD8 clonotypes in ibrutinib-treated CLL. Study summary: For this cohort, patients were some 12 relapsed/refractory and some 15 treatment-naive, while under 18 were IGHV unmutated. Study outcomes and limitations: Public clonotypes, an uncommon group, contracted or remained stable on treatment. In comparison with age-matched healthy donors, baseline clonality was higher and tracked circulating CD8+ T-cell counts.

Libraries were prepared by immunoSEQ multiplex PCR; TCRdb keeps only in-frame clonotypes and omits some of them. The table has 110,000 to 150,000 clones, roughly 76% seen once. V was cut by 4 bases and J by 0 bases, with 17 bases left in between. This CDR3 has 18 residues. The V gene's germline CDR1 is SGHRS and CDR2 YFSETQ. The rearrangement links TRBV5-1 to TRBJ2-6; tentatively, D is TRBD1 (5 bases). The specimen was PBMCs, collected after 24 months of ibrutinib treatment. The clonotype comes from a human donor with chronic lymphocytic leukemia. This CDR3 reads CASSLDRAFVSGANVLTF. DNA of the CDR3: TGCGCCAGCAGCCTCGACAGAGCCTTCGTCTCTGGGGCCAACGTCCTGACTTTC.